Listed below are T cell receptor beta chains from one sample, sequenced in a study of T cells in Graves' hyperthyroidism and ophthalmopathy. TCRdb reprocessed the multiplex PCR reads with MiXCR, giving one entry per CDR3 protein. This table has roughly 280,000 distinct CDR3 sequences, 20% to 25% appearing once. The source material was blood. These receptors were obtained from a man aged 30 to 45 with Graves' ophthalmopathy. Each CDR3 is given with its conserved first and last residue. D genes are given only for firm matches. Rows may omit the clone size; those that give it use once, few, many or a size class.

TRBD1 - TRBJ1-4 TRBV5-1 CASSSTGGEDEKLFF TGCGCCAGCAGCTCGACAGGGGGTGAGGATGAAAAACTGTTTTTT
TRBD1 many TRBJ2-7 TRBV2 CASRSEGGAWAEQYF TGTGCCAGCAGGAGCGAAGGGGGCGCATGGGCCGAGCAGTACTTC
- - TRBJ2-1 TRBV28 CASSLLARVNEQFF TGTGCCAGCAGTTTACTAGCGCGAGTTAATGAGCAGTTCTTC
TRBD2 few TRBJ2-2 TRBV6-1 CASRGEGNTGELFF TGTGCCAGCAGAGGGGAGGGGAACACCGGGGAGCTGTTTTTT
- many TRBJ1-2 TRBV10-2 CASSESATVANYGYTF TGCGCCAGCAGTGAGTCTGCGACAGTAGCTAACTATGGCTACACCTTC
TRBD1 few TRBJ2-3 TRBV6-2/TRBV6-3 CASSSRQGKADTQYF TGTGCCAGCAGTTCGCGACAGGGGAAGGCAGATACGCAGTATTTT
TRBD1 - TRBJ1-1 TRBV30 CAWSRLGSHRGGTEAFF TGTGCCTGGAGTCGCCTCGGCTCCCACAGGGGAGGTACTGAAGCTTTCTTT
- - TRBJ2-4 TRBV20-1 CSASHFLGPIQYF TGCAGTGCTAGTCACTTCCTAGGGCCCATTCAGTACTTC
- few TRBJ1-5 TRBV18 CASSPGSVSNQPQHF TGTGCCAGCTCACCAGGGTCGGTAAGCAATCAGCCCCAGCATTTT
- many TRBJ2-5 TRBV6-1 CASSRGYTGQETQYF TGTGCCAGCAGTCGAGGGTACACTGGCCAAGAGACCCAGTACTTC
TRBD1 many TRBJ1-1 TRBV11-2 CASSSRGRNTEAFF TGTGCCAGCAGCTCCAGGGGGCGGAACACTGAAGCTTTCTTT
TRBD2 many TRBJ2-3 TRBV12-3/TRBV12-4 CASSLTPSGIPTDTQYF TGTGCCAGCAGTTTAACCCCTAGCGGGATACCCACCGATACGCAGTATTTT
- once TRBJ2-6 TRBV7-3 CASSLNGGSGANVLTF TGTGCCAGCAGCTTAAATGGGGGTTCTGGGGCCAACGTCCTGACTTTC
TRBD1 few TRBJ2-2 TRBV24-1 CATSDRDRVSGELFF TGTGCCACCAGTGATCGAGACAGGGTATCAGGGGAGCTGTTTTTT
TRBD1 many TRBJ1-1 TRBV2 CASSEARTGHNTEAFF TGTGCCAGCAGTGAAGCACGGACAGGTCATAACACTGAAGCTTTCTTT
- - TRBJ2-2 TRBV28 CASSLNRWGSSTGELFF TGTGCCAGCAGTTTAAACCGTTGGGGGAGTTCGACCGGGGAGCTGTTTTTT
- few TRBJ2-4 TRBV5-4 CASSLRGSENIQYF TGTGCCAGCAGCTTAAGGGGGAGTGAAAACATTCAGTACTTC
TRBD2 many TRBJ2-5 TRBV11-2 CASSSGLVETQYF TGTGCCAGCAGCAGCGGACTAGTGGAGACCCAGTACTTC
- - TRBJ2-1 TRBV30 CAWSVRGGISSYNEQFF TGTGCCTGGAGTGTACGTGGGGGGATCAGCTCCTACAATGAGCAGTTCTTC
- many TRBJ2-5 TRBV3-1 CASRKKETQYF TGTGCCAGCAGGAAAAAAGAGACCCAGTACTTC
- few TRBJ1-1 TRBV10-3 CAISESVGAWGAFF TGTGCCATCAGTGAGTCGGTCGGGGCCTGGGGAGCTTTCTTT
TRBD1 - TRBJ2-1 TRBV6-2/TRBV6-3 CASSRGQGGWDEQFF TGTGCCAGCAGCCGGGGACAGGGTGGTTGGGATGAGCAGTTCTTC